The rows below give T cell receptor beta chains drawn from one sample of a study of blood T cell repertoires in COVID-19. This table comes from immunoSEQ multiplex PCR, and its TCRdb copy is limited to in-frame clones, with some not included. The top ten hold roughly 7.3% of the sample, which has under 200,000 clones, roughly 87% seen once. The sample was PBMCs or T cells enriched from blood (not recorded which). All receptors come from a woman aged 50 to 60 who had recovered from COVID-19. The CDR3 runs from the conserved cysteine through the conserved F or W. The D gene is left open where the match is weak. Not every row has a clone size; where given, it reads once, few, many or a size class.

clone_size j_call v_call d_call cdr3_nt cdr3_aa
. TRBJ2-6 TRBV19 . TGTGCCAGTAGTACCCACAGCAGTGGGGCCAACGTCCTGACTTTC CASSTHSSGANVLTF
few TRBJ2-7 TRBV10-3 . TGTGCCATCAGTGATCGGGGTTCCAACGAGCAGTACTTC CAISDRGSNEQYF
. TRBJ2-4 TRBV4-1 TRBD1 TGCGCCAGCAGCCCTACAGGGGGTTCTTTTCAGTACTTC CASSPTGGSFQYF
few TRBJ2-7 TRBV6-4 . TGTGCCAGCAGTGACTCTAAGCGGAGCCCTGGCGAGCAGTACTTC CASSDSKRSPGEQYF
few TRBJ2-3 TRBV7-3 TRBD1 TGTGCCAGCAGCTGGGACAGGGGGCAAGATACGCAGTATTTT CASSWDRGQDTQYF
. TRBJ2-1 TRBV7-6 . TGTGCCAGCAGCTCTCGGGGGGCCGTTTCGAGGAATGAGCAGTTCTTC CASSSRGAVSRNEQFF
. TRBJ2-3 TRBV7-2 TRBD2 TGTGCCAGCAGCTCCGGGGGAGGGCCCGCTGGAAGGGATACGCAGTATTTT CASSSGGGPAGRDTQYF
. TRBJ1-1 TRBV7-2 TRBD1 TGTGCCAGCAGCTCCACAGGGGACTGGAGGAACACTGAAGCTTTCTTT CASSSTGDWRNTEAFF
. TRBJ1-5 TRBV7-2 . TGTGCCAGCAGCTTAGCGGAGGGTTACGAGCCCCAGCATTTT CASSLAEGYEPQHF
. TRBJ2-7 TRBV30 . TGTGCCTGGAGATCGTTGGGAGGTCGGGTTGGTGTGCAGTACTTC CAWRSLGGRVGVQYF
. TRBJ2-3 TRBV11-3 TRBD2 TGTGCCAGCAGCAGGACCACTAGCGGGAGCGCTGGTACGCAGTATTTT CASSRTTSGSAGTQYF
many TRBJ1-5 TRBV5-4 TRBD1 TGTGCCAGCAGCTCCTCGGGGACAGGGAGGATGGGTCAGCCCCAGCATTTT CASSSSGTGRMGQPQHF
. TRBJ2-5 TRBV11-2 . TGTGCCAGCAGCTTAGATCGGTTCATCCAAGAGACCCAGTACTTC CASSLDRFIQETQYF
. TRBJ2-7 TRBV28 TRBD2 TGTGCCAGCAGCCCCGTGATCCAGCGGGAGGGCCAAATCCCCTACGAGCAGTACTTC CASSPVIQREGQIPYEQYF
. TRBJ2-2 TRBV11-2 TRBD1 TGTGCCAGCAGCTCCACAGGGGGGACCGGGGAGCTGTTTTTT CASSSTGGTGELFF
. TRBJ2-2 TRBV5-1 . TGCGCCAGCAGGCGGGACAGTAACACCGGGGAGCTGTTTTTT CASRRDSNTGELFF
few TRBJ2-3 TRBV2 . TGTGCCAGCAGTGTGAAAACCCTCCGAGGAGATACGCAGTATTTT CASSVKTLRGDTQYF
few TRBJ2-1 TRBV9 TRBD2 TGTGCCAGCAGCGTAATGGAGGGAGGGCCAAGTAATGAGCAGTTCTTC CASSVMEGGPSNEQFF
. TRBJ1-1 TRBV12-3/TRBV12-4 TRBD1 TGTGCCACCGTCCCGGGACAGTCGAGTGAAGCTTTCTTT CATVPGQSSEAFF
. TRBJ2-1 TRBV9 . TGTGCCAGCAGCGTAGATTCTGGGGCGACCTACAATGAGCAGTTCTTC CASSVDSGATYNEQFF
. TRBJ2-3 TRBV7-9 . TGTGCCAGCAGCTACCCGGGATCGGGATCAGCCGATACGCAGTATTTT CASSYPGSGSADTQYF
. TRBJ1-1 TRBV19 TRBD1 TGTGCCAGTAGTACCCGGACAGGGGCCCCCGAAGCTTTCTTT CASSTRTGAPEAFF
. TRBJ2-2 TRBV19 TRBD1 TGTGCCACCACCGGGACAGGGGGCACCGGGGAGCTGTTTTTT CATTGTGGTGELFF
. TRBJ1-2 TRBV13 . TGTGCCAGCAGCTCCCCAAGACAAGCCCTCGAATATGGCTACACCTTC CASSSPRQALEYGYTF
. TRBJ2-1 TRBV19 TRBD2 TGTGCCAGTAGTATAGGTGGAGCGGGAGAAAGTGGCAGAAGGCAGTTCTTC CASSIGGAGESGRRQFF
. TRBJ2-7 TRBV30 TRBD1 TGTGCCTGGACGCAGGGGGCGGCCTACGAGCAGTACTTC CAWTQGAAYEQYF
. TRBJ2-7 TRBV20-1 . TGCAGTGCTAGTCCAACTAGGGACGAGCAGTACTTC CSASPTRDEQYF
. TRBJ2-1 TRBV30 . TGTGCCTGGAGTGTACGGGACAATGAGCAGTTCTTC CAWSVRDNEQFF
. TRBJ2-4 TRBV28 TRBD1 TGTGCCAGCAGAAAACCCGGGACAGGGCACCACTTC CASRKPGTGHHF
. TRBJ2-5 TRBV7-2 . TGTGCCAGCAGCGGTAGGGGCTCGGAGACCCAGTACTTC CASSGRGSETQYF
. TRBJ2-7 TRBV6-5 TRBD2 TGTGCCATCACCCGGGGTAGCGGGAGGGGCGAGCAGTACTTC CAITRGSGRGEQYF
once TRBJ2-1 TRBV29-1 . TGCAGCGTTGTAGGGGCCGACATCCGCAATGAGCAGTTCTTC CSVVGADIRNEQFF
. TRBJ1-2 TRBV28 . TGTGCCAGCAGTGGCAGGGGAAGCTATGGCTACACCTTC CASSGRGSYGYTF
. TRBJ2-3 TRBV10-2 TRBD2 TGCGCCAGCTTTGGTGGGAGGGCCACAGATACGCAGTATTTT CASFGGRATDTQYF
. TRBJ1-2 TRBV10-3 TRBD1 TGTGCCATTGGGACAGGAGACAACTATGGCTACACCTTC CAIGTGDNYGYTF
. TRBJ2-7 TRBV3-1/TRBV3-2 . TGTGCCAGCAGCGACTACTACGAGCAGTACTTC CASSDYYEQYF
. TRBJ2-1 TRBV15 TRBD2 TGTGCCACCAGCAGAGAGGGGAGCGGGAAGTACCACAATGAGCAGTTCTTC CATSREGSGKYHNEQFF
. TRBJ1-2 TRBV9 . TGTGCCAGCAGCGTAGATCACAGCCTTGGCTACACCTTC CASSVDHSLGYTF
few TRBJ1-2 TRBV21-1 . TGTGCCAGCAGCATCCTCAGCGGTAGGGTACTCTATGGCTACACCTTC CASSILSGRVLYGYTF
. TRBJ1-6 TRBV7-9 . TGTGCCAGCAGCTTACGCGGGTCCAGTAATTCACCCCTCCACTTT CASSLRGSSNSPLHF
. TRBJ1-2 TRBV5-1 TRBD1 TGCGCCAGCAGCTTGGTTGGACAGGGGGTGGAGGGCTACACCTTC CASSLVGQGVEGYTF
. TRBJ1-3 TRBV25-1 . TGTGCCAGTACAGGGCCTGGAAACACCATATATTTT CASTGPGNTIYF
. TRBJ1-6 TRBV3-1/TRBV3-2 . TGTGCCAGCAACCCGGGGGGCTCGGGTTCACCCCTCCACTTT CASNPGGSGSPLHF
. TRBJ1-2 TRBV6-5 . TGTGCCAGCATCACAACCGGGATATATGGCTACACCTTC CASITTGIYGYTF
. TRBJ1-1 TRBV7-9 . TGTGCCAGCAGCGTAGAACAGGATAACACTGAAGCTTTCTTT CASSVEQDNTEAFF
. TRBJ1-5 TRBV6-1 TRBD1 TGTGCCAGCAGTGACCCTTCGGGGACAGGGGGCAATCAGCCCCAGCATTTT CASSDPSGTGGNQPQHF
. TRBJ2-1 TRBV9 TRBD2 TGTGCCAGCAGCCCTAGTGGCACTAGCGGGAGGACCAATGAGCAGTTCTTC CASSPSGTSGRTNEQFF
. TRBJ1-4 TRBV18 TRBD1 TGTGCCAGCTCCGCCCCGGGACAGGGTAATGAAAAACTGTTTTTT CASSAPGQGNEKLFF
. TRBJ1-3 TRBV28 . TGTGCCAGCAGTTTGTTATCGGGGGGCTTAACGGGAAACACCATATATTTT CASSLLSGGLTGNTIYF
. TRBJ1-1 TRBV29-1 TRBD1 TGCAGCGTTGACCTCCCCCCAGGGGGTACTGAAGCTTTCTTT CSVDLPPGGTEAFF
. TRBJ1-5 TRBV19 TRBD1 TGTGCCAGTAGTATTGGACAGGGGATACAGCCCCAGCATTTT CASSIGQGIQPQHF
. TRBJ1-6 TRBV5-1 . TGCGCCAGCAGCTTGGGGGGCGCCAGCTCACCCCTCCACTTT CASSLGGASSPLHF
few TRBJ2-1 TRBV5-8 . TGTGCCAGCCAGCCGAGGGCCCGAACTAGGTACAATGAGCAGTTCTTC CASQPRARTRYNEQFF
few TRBJ2-1 TRBV7-9 . TGTGCCAGCAGCTACTGGACGGACAGCAACAATGAGCAGTTCTTC CASSYWTDSNNEQFF
. TRBJ2-7 TRBV28 . TGTGCCAGCACCCTAGGGGGGGGATACTCCTACGAGCAGTACTTC CASTLGGGYSYEQYF